The 19 T cell receptor beta chains below come from one sample, sequenced in a study of T-cell reconstitution after alpha-beta-depleted transplantation in children. This sample's TCRbeta library carried unique molecular identifier barcodes. TCRdb reprocessed the PCR reads via MiXCR and lists one record per CDR3 protein. The sample consists of about 500,000 distinct CDR3 sequences, about 30% of them appearing once. This material consisted of PBMCs from the stem cell graft donor, taken from the stem cell graft. Source of these receptors: a human donor who donated a stem cell graft to a child with aplastic anemia.

In this sample, this clonotype turned up many times. The gene calls are TRBV25-1 and TRBJ1-6; possible D gene TRBD1, 6 bases. There are 13 residues in the CDR3. The V end was cut by 5 bases, the J end by 10 bases, with 12 bases between. The germline V gene has CDR1 MGHDK and CDR2 SYGVNS. Here the CDR3 DNA reads TGTGCCAGCAGTTCCGGGGGCGAATCACCCCTCCACTTT. It specifies CASSSGGESPLHF.

The rearrangement joins TRBV6-5 to TRBJ2-5; D perhaps matches TRBD1 (6 bases). This CDR3 is built from 11 residues. Trimming took off 7 bases at V and 7 bases at J, with 10 bases between the two ends. Germline CDR1 and CDR2: MNHEY and SVGAGI. CDR3 coding DNA: TGTGCCAGCACCGAAGGGGGGACCCAGTACTTC. Translated: CASTEGGTQYF.

The chain joins TRBV10-3 to TRBJ1-5; D call uncertain. Germline CDR1 is ENHRY and CDR2 is SYGVKD. The germline V and J ends were trimmed by 4 bases and 2 bases, with 9 bases remaining between them. The CDR3 is made up of 14 amino acids. CDR3 loop: CAISGEAGNQPQHF. CDR3 bases: TGTGCCATCAGTGGGGAGGCGGGCAATCAGCCCCAGCATTTT.

This clonotype was detected only a few times. The chain's CDR3 is CSAQRLAYPGELFF. CDR3 nucleotide sequence: TGCAGTGCTCAAAGACTAGCGTATCCCGGGGAGCTGTTTTTT. V usage is TRBV20-1 and J usage is TRBJ2-2, with 8 bases identical to TRBD2. Germline V CDR1 and CDR2: DFQATT, SNEGSKA (reference sequence). The CDR3 is 14 residues long. V shed 5 bases, J shed 6 bases, and the junction held 8 bases outside the gene matches.

The rearrangement links TRBV6-5 to TRBJ1-5, with a possible D match to TRBD1 (5 bases). CDR1 is MNHEY, CDR2 SVGAGI, per germline. CDR3 length: 17 amino acids. V lost 4 bases, J lost 4 bases, and 20 bases lay in between. The CDR3 region has the DNA TGTGCCAGCAGTTCGACCGGGACGGGGTTTGGGAATCAGCCCCAGCATTTT. Translating it yields CASSSTGTGFGNQPQHF.

The chain has TRBV6-5 and TRBJ2-1, with 8 nucleotides matching TRBD2. This CDR3 is built from 16 residues. The V gene's germline CDR1 is MNHEY and CDR2 SVGAGI. J lost 11 bases, V lost 0 bases, and 12 bases had no gene match. The chain's CDR3 is CASSYSSAGGGEKQFF. CDR3 nucleotide sequence: TGTGCCAGCAGTTACTCATCCGCGGGAGGTGGTGAGAAGCAGTTCTTC.

The gene calls are TRBV5-4 and TRBJ2-7, with a possible D match to TRBD1 (6 bases). The V gene's germline CDR1 is SGHNT and CDR2 YYREEE (reference sequence). The CDR3 loop spans 17 amino acids. The V and J ends lost 0 bases and 2 bases respectively, with 18 bases between them. The CDR3 nucleotides are TGTGCCAGCAGCTTGGCATTTAGGGGGACACCCGCCTACGAGCAGTACTTC. Amino acids: CASSLAFRGTPAYEQYF.

The rearrangement joins TRBV15 to TRBJ2-7, with D hard to call. The CDR3 length is 12 residues. Germline lookup yields CDR1 LNHNV and CDR2 YYDKDF (reference sequence). Trimming shortened V by 5 bases and J by 5 bases, and 10 bases separated the two germline ends. Written as DNA, the CDR3 is TGTGCCACCAGCGGTGTAATCCACGAGCAGTACTTC. Translating it yields CATSGVIHEQYF.

The chain uses TRBV6-2 or TRBV6-3 and TRBJ1-5; 9 bases agree with TRBD1. Germline values: CDR1 MNHEY, CDR2 SVGEGT. There are 15 residues in the CDR3. V lost 6 bases, J lost 7 bases, and 10 bases stayed unmatched. The CDR3, as DNA: TGTGCCAGCAGGGGACAGGGCTCCTCCAGGCAGCCCCAGCATTTT. Encoded protein: CASRGQGSSRQPQHF.

This clonotype occurred many times. The rearrangement links TRBV5-6 to TRBJ2-2; 7 nucleotides match TRBD2. CDR3 length: 16 residues. V was pared by 4 bases and J by 0 bases, with 6 bases of the junction left unmatched. Germline V gene data show CDR1 as SGHDT and CDR2 as YYEEEE. The CDR3 sequence is CASSPRSGANTGELFF. CDR3 in DNA: TGTGCCAGCAGCCCTCGAAGCGGGGCGAACACCGGGGAGCTGTTTTTT.

V and J are TRBV15 and TRBJ2-1; D might be TRBD1 (8 bases). Deletions cut 5 bases from V and 6 bases from J, with 17 bases between. Germline CDR1 reads LNHNV; CDR2 reads YYDKDF (reference sequence). This CDR3 is built from 15 residues. CDR3 DNA: TGTGCCACCAGCGAGGGACTACAGGGGGGCAATGAGCAGTTCTTC. Translated, it gives CATSEGLQGGNEQFF.

V and J are TRBV9 and TRBJ2-7; weak D call: TRBD1 (5 bases). The germline V and J ends were trimmed by 0 bases and 3 bases, with 13 bases remaining between them. CDR1 and CDR2 from the germline V gene are SGDLS and YYNGEE. This CDR3 is 15 amino acids long. CDR3 nucleotide sequence: TGTGCCAGCAGCGTAGCTGGCAGGGAAGACTACGAGCAGTACTTC. Translation gives CASSVAGREDYEQYF.

The rearrangement links TRBV29-1 to TRBJ1-2; TRBD1 might be the D (6 bases). V was cut by 7 bases and J by 3 bases, with 18 bases left in between. The germline V gene encodes CDR1 SQVTM and CDR2 ANQGSEA. The CDR3 loop spans 14 amino acids. In DNA, the CDR3 is TGCAGCGCCGCCCAGGGGTTTTGGGACTATGGCTACACCTTC. As protein: CSAAQGFWDYGYTF.

The chain is built from TRBV7-2 and TRBJ2-7; 8 bases fit TRBD2. V lost 5 bases, J lost 0 bases, and 3 bases stayed unmatched. Looked up from germline, CDR1 is SGHTA and CDR2 is FQGNSA. The CDR3 length is 14 residues. The CDR3 loop is CASSPSGSSYEQYV. CDR3 sequence (DNA): TGTGCCAGCAGCCCAAGCGGGAGCTCCTACGAGCAGTACGTC.

This chain joins TRBV5-1 and TRBJ2-1; no firm D call. Germline V CDR1 and CDR2: SGHRS, YFSETQ. This CDR3 contains 14 residues. Trimming took 5 bases from V and 4 from J, leaving 13 bases between them. Written as DNA, the CDR3 is TGCGCCAGCAGTATTTGGGATGGGTACAATGAGCAGTTCTTC. Translated: CASSIWDGYNEQFF.

The CDR3 DNA follows: TGCAGCGTTGATCAGGGGAGCTCCTACGAGCAGTACTTC. It codes for CSVDQGSSYEQYF. J is TRBJ2-7 and V is TRBV29-1; perhaps TRBD1 as D (6 bases). With 3 bases removed from V and 0 bases from J, the gap between germline ends came to 9 bases. Germline-derived CDR1 and CDR2 are SQVTM and ANQGSEA. The CDR3 spans 13 residues.

This clonotype was found once. The rearrangement joins TRBV30 to TRBJ2-7, with TRBD1 identical over 8 bases. There are 16 residues in the CDR3. Germline V gene data show CDR1 as GTSNPN and CDR2 as SVGIG (reference sequence). The trim removed 0 bases at V and 5 bases at J, leaving 12 bases unmatched. CDR3 nucleotides: TGTGCCTGGAGTGTACTTGTGGGCAGGGGGCGCAACGAGCAGTACTTC. The encoded protein is CAWSVLVGRGRNEQYF.

This clonotype has just a few counts. This chain connects TRBV20-1 to TRBJ2-1; the match to TRBD2 covers 8 bases. Looked up from germline, CDR1 is DFQATT and CDR2 is SNEGSKA (reference sequence). V gave up 0 bases and J gave up 9 bases; unmatched junction bases: 10. The CDR3 contains 15 residues. The CDR3: CSARDPSGSRSEQFF. In DNA, the CDR3 is TGCAGTGCTAGAGATCCGAGCGGGAGTAGGAGTGAGCAGTTCTTC.

The chain is built from TRBV18 and TRBJ2-7; 10 bases align to TRBD1. CDR3 length: 17 amino acids. The junction had 9 bases not matched to a gene; V was cut back by 3 bases and J by 1 base. CDR1 KGHSH and CDR2 LQKENI come from the germline V gene. CDR3 in DNA: TGTGCCAGCTCACCCTTACAGGGACAGGGGACGTCCTACGAGCAGTACTTC. Protein product: CASSPLQGQGTSYEQYF. Looking up the rest from reference TRBV18 and TRBJ2-7 gives the full variable domain: NAGVMQNPRHLVRRRGQEARLRCSPMKGHSHVYWYRQLPEEGLKFMVYLQKENIIDESGMPKERFSAEFPKEGPSILRIQQVVRGDSAAYFCASSPLQGQGTSYEQYFGPGTRLTVT.